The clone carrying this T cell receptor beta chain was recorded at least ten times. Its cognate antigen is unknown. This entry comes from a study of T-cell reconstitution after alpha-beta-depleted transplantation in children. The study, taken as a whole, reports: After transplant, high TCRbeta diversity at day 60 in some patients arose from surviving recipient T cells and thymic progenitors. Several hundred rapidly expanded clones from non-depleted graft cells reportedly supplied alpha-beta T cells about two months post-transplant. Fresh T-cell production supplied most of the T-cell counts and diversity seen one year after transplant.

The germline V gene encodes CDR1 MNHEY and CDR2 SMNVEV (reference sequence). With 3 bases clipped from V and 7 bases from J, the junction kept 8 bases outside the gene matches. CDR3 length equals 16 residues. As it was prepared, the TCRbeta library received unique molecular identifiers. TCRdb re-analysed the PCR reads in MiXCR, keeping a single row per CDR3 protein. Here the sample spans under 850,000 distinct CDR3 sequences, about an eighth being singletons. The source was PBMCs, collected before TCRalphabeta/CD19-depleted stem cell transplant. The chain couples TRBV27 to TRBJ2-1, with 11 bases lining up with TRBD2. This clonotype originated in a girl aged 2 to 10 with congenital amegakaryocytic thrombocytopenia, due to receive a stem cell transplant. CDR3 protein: CASSFSGTSGMNEQFF. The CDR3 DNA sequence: TGTGCCAGCAGTTTTTCCGGGACTAGCGGTATGAATGAGCAGTTCTTC.